The rows below give T cell receptor beta chains drawn from one sample of a study of cytomegalovirus exposure and HLA in healthy donors. Libraries were prepared by immunoSEQ multiplex PCR; TCRdb keeps only in-frame clonotypes and omits some of them. In total, the table holds around 88,000 clones. The specimen sequenced was PBMCs. The receptors were gathered from a girl aged 5 to 17 in good health and CMV-seropositive. The CDR3 runs from the conserved cysteine through the conserved F or W. A D gene is named only where the DNA matches it firmly.

J: TRBJ1-4
D: NA
V: TRBV6-6
CDR3: CASSYGQGSEKLFF
DNA: TGTGCCAGCAGTTACGGGCAGGGTTCTGAAAAACTGTTTTTT

J: TRBJ1-1
D: NA
V: TRBV11-2
CDR3: CASSPRSTEAFF
DNA: TGTGCCAGCAGCCCAAGGAGCACTGAAGCTTTCTTT

J: TRBJ1-6
D: NA
V: TRBV7-2
CDR3: CASSPRVILNSPLHF
DNA: TGTGCCAGCAGCCCTCGGGTGATCCTTAATTCACCCCTCCACTTT

J: TRBJ2-1
D: NA
V: TRBV19
CDR3: CASSIGEIKNEQFF
DNA: TGTGCCAGTAGTATCGGGGAAATTAAGAATGAGCAGTTCTTC

J: TRBJ2-1
D: TRBD2
V: TRBV5-6
CDR3: CASSLPSGGAGEQFF
DNA: TGTGCCAGCAGCTTGCCTAGCGGGGGGGCGGGGGAGCAGTTCTTC

J: TRBJ1-1
D: NA
V: TRBV27
CDR3: CASSLTGRLNTEAFF
DNA: TGTGCCAGCAGTTTGACAGGCCGATTGAACACTGAAGCTTTCTTT

J: TRBJ1-2
D: TRBD1
V: TRBV6-6
CDR3: CASRDNTQGNGGYTF
DNA: TGTGCCAGCAGGGACAACACACAGGGGAATGGTGGCTACACCTTC

J: TRBJ1-6
D: NA
V: TRBV6-5
CDR3: CASSYRGRGDSPLHF
DNA: TGTGCCAGCAGTTACCGTGGCAGGGGAGATTCACCCCTCCACTTT

J: TRBJ2-7
D: NA
V: TRBV5-1
CDR3: CASREGDEQYF
DNA: TGCGCCTCCCGCGAGGGGGACGAGCAGTACTTC

J: TRBJ2-6
D: NA
V: TRBV19
CDR3: CASNQGFSGANVLTF
DNA: TGTGCCAGTAATCAGGGGTTCTCTGGGGCCAACGTCCTGACTTTC

J: TRBJ2-2
D: NA
V: TRBV20-1
CDR3: CSATGSGELFF
DNA: TGCAGTGCAACAGGGTCCGGGGAGCTGTTTTTT

J: TRBJ1-3
D: TRBD1
V: TRBV7-9
CDR3: CASSSIIGDSHSGNTIYF
DNA: TGTGCCAGCAGCTCGATCATAGGGGACAGTCACTCTGGAAACACCATATATTTT

J: TRBJ1-2
D: TRBD1
V: TRBV29-1
CDR3: CSVNGERGRDGYTF
DNA: TGCAGCGTCAACGGGGAAAGGGGGCGCGATGGCTACACCTTC

J: TRBJ1-2
D: NA
V: TRBV9
CDR3: CASSVLQGTGGYTF
DNA: TGTGCCAGCAGCGTCCTCCAGGGAACCGGGGGCTACACCTTC

J: TRBJ2-3
D: NA
V: TRBV4-2
CDR3: CASSPAEGGRADTQYF
DNA: TGTGCCAGCAGCCCAGCAGAGGGGGGGCGGGCAGATACGCAGTATTTT